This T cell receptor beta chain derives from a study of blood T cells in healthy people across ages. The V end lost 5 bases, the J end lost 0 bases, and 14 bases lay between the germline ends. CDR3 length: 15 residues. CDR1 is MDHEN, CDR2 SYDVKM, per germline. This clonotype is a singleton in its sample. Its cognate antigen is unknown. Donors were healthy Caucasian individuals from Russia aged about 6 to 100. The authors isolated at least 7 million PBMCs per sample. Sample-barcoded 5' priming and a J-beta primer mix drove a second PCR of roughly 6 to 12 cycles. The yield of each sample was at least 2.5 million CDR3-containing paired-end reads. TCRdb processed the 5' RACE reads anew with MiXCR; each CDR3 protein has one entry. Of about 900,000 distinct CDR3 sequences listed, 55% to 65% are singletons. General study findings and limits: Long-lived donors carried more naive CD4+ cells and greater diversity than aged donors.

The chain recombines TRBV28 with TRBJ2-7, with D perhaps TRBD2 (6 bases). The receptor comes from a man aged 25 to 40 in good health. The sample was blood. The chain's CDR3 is CASSPPPGGSYEQYF. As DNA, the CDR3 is TGTGCCAGCAGTCCTCCCCCCGGGGGCTCCTACGAGCAGTACTTC.